The clone carrying this T cell receptor beta chain was detected only once. Sequenced by immunoSEQ multiplex PCR; TCRdb stores in-frame clones only, minus some. The sample yields a few hundred thousand clones, approximately 85% seen once. These data originate in a study of blood T cell repertoires in COVID-19. Whole-study context: Whether acute or convalescent, the COVID-19 samples came from the United States, Italy and Spain.

Recruits, aged roughly 18 to 89 years, lived in about two dozen US areas. Germline CDR1 SGHTA, CDR2 FQGNSA. V was cut by 5 bases and J by 0 bases, with 11 bases left in between. The CDR3 is made up of 16 amino acids. This receptor was obtained from a woman aged 50 to 60 who had been exposed to COVID-19. The sequenced material came from PBMCs or T cells enriched from blood (not recorded which). This chain uses TRBV7-2 with TRBJ1-6; D unclear. CDR3 sequence reads: CASSLEGLSYNSPLHF. CDR3 in DNA: TGTGCCAGCAGCCTCGAGGGCCTCTCCTATAATTCACCCCTCCACTTT.